What follows are 3 T cell receptor beta chains derived from one specimen sequenced in a study of blood T cells in healthy people across ages. A second PCR, run for roughly 7 to 12 cycles, used a sample-barcoded 5' primer plus a J-beta primer mix. In TCRdb, the 5' RACE reads were re-called with MiXCR into one record per CDR3 protein. This sample has 730,000 or so distinct CDR3 sequences, with 40% to 50% found just once. Material for sequencing was blood. The receptor set was obtained from a man aged 80 or over in good health.

V and J are TRBV9 and TRBJ2-5, with D possibly being TRBD2 (5 bases). The V end lost 3 bases, the J end lost 2 bases, and 14 bases lay between the germline ends. Germline CDR1 and CDR2: SGDLS and YYNGEE. The CDR3 has 15 amino acids. The CDR3 DNA reads TGTGCCAGCAGCGCGAGAGAGGGCGGACAAGAGACCCAGTACTTC. Amino acids: CASSAREGGQETQYF. Looking up the rest from reference TRBV9 and TRBJ2-5 gives the full variable domain: DSGVTQTPKHLITATGQRVTLRCSPRSGDLSVYWYQQSLDQGLQFLIQYYNGEERAKGNILERFSAQQFPDLHSELNLSSLELGDSALYFCASSAREGGQETQYFGPGTRLLVL.

This chain uses TRBV5-4 with TRBJ1-2, with unresolved D. The CDR3 has 12 residues. Trimming took off 1 base at V and 6 bases at J, with 7 bases between the two ends. Germline V gene lookup returns CDR1 SGHNT and CDR2 YYREEE (reference sequence). The CDR3 bases are TGTGCCAGCAGCTTGTTAATCGATGGCTACACCTTC. This codes for CASSLLIDGYTF. Full variable domain (remainder filled in from reference TRBV5-4 and TRBJ1-2): ETGVTQSPTHLIKTRGQQVTLRCSSQSGHNTVSWYQQALGQGPQFIFQYYREEENGRGNFPPRFSGLQFPNYSSELNVNALELDDSALYLCASSLLIDGYTFGSGTRLTVV.

The chain carries TRBV7-2 and TRBJ2-1; the match to TRBD2 covers 8 bases. There are 14 residues in the CDR3. CDR1 is SGHTA and CDR2 is FQGNSA in the germline V gene. V was clipped by 0 bases and J by 7 bases; unmatched bases: 2. The CDR3 loop is CASSLAIAGNEQFF. In DNA form, the CDR3 reads TGTGCCAGCAGCTTAGCGATAGCGGGGAATGAGCAGTTCTTC.